Listed below are T cell receptor beta chains from one sample, sequenced in a study of T cell responses to AZD1222 COVID-19 vaccine. The data were produced by immunoSEQ multiplex PCR, yet TCRdb's version contains in-frame clones alone and is incomplete. The sample has more than 95,000 clones, around 90% seen once. This sample comprised peripheral blood, obtained on day 0 of AZD1222 vaccination. The receptors shown here come from an adult in good health. Both conserved end residues are part of each CDR3. D genes are given only for firm matches. The size field is filled for only some rows; it gives once, few, many or a size class.

>NA|TRBV5-1|NA|TRBJ1-1
TGCGCCAGCAGCTCTCCAGGGGTGGGCACTGAAGCTTTCTTT
CASSSPGVGTEAFF
>once|TRBV15|TRBD1|TRBJ2-7
TGTGCCACCAGCAGATCGCTGACAGGGGCCCACACCGGTAGCCCCTACGAGCAGTACTTC
CATSRSLTGAHTGSPYEQYF
>NA|TRBV4-1|TRBD2|TRBJ2-4
TGCGCCAGCAGCCACCCAACTAGCGGGGTAAAAAACATTCAGTACTTC
CASSHPTSGVKNIQYF
>NA|TRBV3-1/TRBV3-2|NA|TRBJ2-3
TGTGCCAGCAGCTCACAGGGGGAGGGCCTGACAGATACGCAGTATTTT
CASSSQGEGLTDTQYF
>NA|TRBV5-6|TRBD1|TRBJ1-4
TGTGCCAGCAGCGCAGACAGGGAGGAAGGAAAACTGTTTTTT
CASSADREEGKLFF
>NA|TRBV7-9|TRBD1|TRBJ1-2
TGTGCCAGCAGCCGGACAGGGGGATCCGATGGCTACACCTTC
CASSRTGGSDGYTF
>NA|TRBV28|NA|TRBJ1-2
TGTGCCAGCAGTTCCGCGACAATAAACTATGGCTACACCTTC
CASSSATINYGYTF
>NA|TRBV7-8|TRBD2|TRBJ2-7
TGTGCCAGCAGTTTTCCCAATCCTCTAGCGGCCTACGAGCAGTACTTC
CASSFPNPLAAYEQYF
>NA|TRBV19|TRBD2|TRBJ2-1
TGTGCCAGTAGTACCCCCGAGGACGGGAGGGCCTCCTACAATGAGCAGTTCTTC
CASSTPEDGRASYNEQFF
>NA|TRBV9|TRBD2|TRBJ2-2
TGTGCCAGCACCCCCCCCGGCGGGAGGGACACCGGGGAGCTGTTTTTT
CASTPPGGRDTGELFF
>NA|TRBV6-1|TRBD1|TRBJ2-2
TGTGCCAGCAGTGAGTCGGCAGGGGGACCCGGGGAGCTGTTTTTT
CASSESAGGPGELFF
>NA|TRBV10-3|TRBD1|TRBJ1-5
TGTGCCATCAGAGGACAGGGGGCCGCTCAGCCCCAGCATTTT
CAIRGQGAAQPQHF
>NA|TRBV6-5|NA|TRBJ2-7
TGTGCCAGCAGAATCGGGTCTGACTACGAGCAGTACTTC
CASRIGSDYEQYF
>NA|TRBV5-5|NA|TRBJ1-5
TGTGCCAGCAGCTTGGGGCCCCCGGGACGAAATAGCAATCAGCCCCAGCATTTT
CASSLGPPGRNSNQPQHF
>NA|TRBV6-5|TRBD2|TRBJ2-1
TGTGCCAGCGGGGAACTAGCGGGAGTGTTGAATGAGCAGTTCTTC
CASGELAGVLNEQFF
>NA|TRBV7-2|TRBD1|TRBJ2-1
TGTGCCAGCAGCCAGCCTCGGCAGGGGGAGAATGAGCAGTTCTTC
CASSQPRQGENEQFF
>NA|TRBV5-5|TRBD1|TRBJ1-2
TGTGCCAGCAGCATGACAGGGGCTGGCTACACCTTC
CASSMTGAGYTF
>NA|TRBV14|NA|TRBJ1-1
TGTGCCAGCGGCAGGGTGGAGGACACTGAAGCTTTCTTT
CASGRVEDTEAFF
>once|TRBV10-3|NA|TRBJ2-2
TGTGCCATCAGTTTAAGGGGGGGCTTGGATACCGGGGAGCTGTTTTTT
CAISLRGGLDTGELFF
>NA|TRBV25-1|TRBD2|TRBJ2-1
TGTGCCAGCAGTGCCTCCAACTCCGGGAGGGATGAGCAGTTCTTC
CASSASNSGRDEQFF
>NA|TRBV4-1|TRBD2|TRBJ2-7
TGCGCCAGCAGCCAAGGACTAGCGGTATCCTACGAGCAGTACTTC
CASSQGLAVSYEQYF
>few|TRBV7-3|NA|TRBJ2-3
TGTGCCAGCAGCCTGAGCCCCGGACCTAGCACAGATACGCAGTATTTT
CASSLSPGPSTDTQYF
>NA|TRBV7-2|TRBD2|TRBJ2-7
TGTGCCAGCACAGGGACTAGCGGAGCCTACGAGCAGTACTTC
CASTGTSGAYEQYF
>NA|TRBV20-1|NA|TRBJ2-1
TGCAGTGCTAGTTGGGCGGTTCGGCTAGCAGATAACAATGAGCAGTTCTTC
CSASWAVRLADNNEQFF
>NA|TRBV29-1|NA|TRBJ2-7
TGCAGCGCCCCAGGGCGATTCTCCTACGAGCAGTACTTC
CSAPGRFSYEQYF
>NA|TRBV7-3|NA|TRBJ2-1
TGTGCCAGCAGCTTAGCCAGGGTCCCCTACAATGAGCAGTTCTTC
CASSLARVPYNEQFF
>NA|TRBV27|NA|TRBJ1-4
TGTGCCAGCGACCGCCCATCGGGAGGGAAGGTAGAGGAAAAACTGTTTTTT
CASDRPSGGKVEEKLFF
>NA|TRBV24-1|NA|TRBJ1-1
TGTGCCACCAGCAGACGGGTTATCGACACTGAAGCTTTCTTT
CATSRRVIDTEAFF
>NA|TRBV20-1|NA|TRBJ2-7
TGCAGTGCTAGTAGCCAGAGCTCCTACGAGCAGTACTTC
CSASSQSSYEQYF
>NA|TRBV6-2/TRBV6-3|TRBD1|TRBJ2-7
TGTGCCAGCAGTGGCCAGACAGGGTTCGGATACGAGCAGTACTTC
CASSGQTGFGYEQYF
>NA|TRBV19|NA|TRBJ2-7
TGTGCCAGTACAGATCGGGAATACGAGCAGTACTTC
CASTDREYEQYF
>NA|TRBV2|TRBD2|TRBJ2-7
TGTGCCAGCAGTACGCTCCGACTAGCGGAGACTTACGAGCAGTACTTC
CASSTLRLAETYEQYF
>once|TRBV7-2|NA|TRBJ2-3
TGTGCCAGCAGCTTAGGTCCGCTCCGGGGCACAGATACGCAGTATTTT
CASSLGPLRGTDTQYF
>NA|TRBV14|NA|TRBJ1-1
TGTGCCAGCAGCCTCCGTGGGACTGAAGCTTTCTTT
CASSLRGTEAFF
>NA|TRBV6-5|NA|TRBJ2-7
TGTGCCAGCAGTTACTCCGAAGGGTGGAAATCCTACGAGCAGTACTTC
CASSYSEGWKSYEQYF
>NA|TRBV7-8|NA|TRBJ2-7
TGTGCCAGCAGTGGACGAAGGGCTCCCTACGAGCAGTACTTC
CASSGRRAPYEQYF
>NA|TRBV11-3|NA|TRBJ1-1
TGTGCCAGCAGCGCGGTGAGTGGGAGTGTAATTTCAGCTTTCTTT
CASSAVSGSVISAFF
>NA|TRBV5-1|TRBD1|TRBJ2-5
TGCGCCAGCAGCTTGGGGGACAGGGTTTTGGAGACCCAGTACTTC
CASSLGDRVLETQYF
>NA|TRBV10-3|TRBD2|TRBJ2-1
TGTGCCATCAGTGAGAGTACTAGCGCTTGGGCGGAGTTCTTC
CAISESTSAWAEFF
>NA|TRBV5-6|TRBD1|TRBJ1-2
TGTGCCAGCAGCCCGGACAGGGGATATGGCTACACCTTC
CASSPDRGYGYTF
>NA|TRBV10-3|TRBD2|TRBJ2-7
TGTGCCATCAGTGAAATCAGCTTCCGGGAGGGACTCTACGAGCAGTACTTC
CAISEISFREGLYEQYF
>NA|TRBV5-4|NA|TRBJ2-7
TGTGCCAGCAGCTTTGGGAGCTGGGACCGCCAGTACTTC
CASSFGSWDRQYF
>NA|TRBV11-3|NA|TRBJ2-1
TGTGCCAGCACGGACCACGCCCTGGGGGCCAATGAGCAGTTCTTC
CASTDHALGANEQFF
>NA|TRBV28|NA|TRBJ2-4
TGTGCCAGCAGTTGGGGGATCGACATTCAGTACTTC
CASSWGIDIQYF
>once|TRBV11-2|TRBD1|TRBJ2-7
TGTGCCAGCAGCCCTAGACGGCCGGTAGGGGACAGGGTCTACGAGCAGTACTTC
CASSPRRPVGDRVYEQYF
>NA|TRBV7-9|TRBD2|TRBJ2-1
TGTGCCAGCAGCTTAGTCCCGAGCGGGAGACCCTACAATGAGCAGTTCTTC
CASSLVPSGRPYNEQFF
>NA|TRBV27|NA|TRBJ1-1
TGTGCCAGCAGTTTACTCGACACCTCGAACACTGAAGCTTTCTTT
CASSLLDTSNTEAFF
>NA|TRBV7-9|NA|TRBJ1-4
TGTGCCAGCAGCTTCGTTCGGGCGGAGAATGAAAAACTGTTTTTT
CASSFVRAENEKLFF
>NA|TRBV6-5|TRBD2|TRBJ2-1
TGTGCCAGCACGGATAGCGGGAGGGCCAGGAATGAGCAGTTCTTC
CASTDSGRARNEQFF
>NA|TRBV6-5|NA|TRBJ2-7
TGTGCCAGCAGTCCACAGACGGGCTCCTACGAGCAGTACTTC
CASSPQTGSYEQYF
>NA|TRBV6-5|TRBD1|TRBJ1-3
TGTGCCACACACAGGGGGCCCTCTGGAAACACCATATATTTT
CATHRGPSGNTIYF
>NA|TRBV27|NA|TRBJ2-4
TGTGCCAGCAGTTTAAACGGGATGGGGAAAAACATTCAGTACTTC
CASSLNGMGKNIQYF
>few|TRBV6-2/TRBV6-3|NA|TRBJ1-2
TGTGCCAGCAGTCCCTACCCGTCATCTAACTATGGCTACACCTTC
CASSPYPSSNYGYTF
>few|TRBV10-3|NA|TRBJ2-7
TGTGCCATCAGTAAATCGGGCGGGGACGAGCAGTACTTC
CAISKSGGDEQYF
>few|TRBV2|NA|TRBJ2-7
TGTGCCAGCAGTGAACTGGGGAAGGCCGGGTACGAGCAGTACTTC
CASSELGKAGYEQYF
>NA|TRBV6-5|TRBD1|TRBJ1-4
TGTGCCAGCAGTAGGACAGGAACTAATGAAAAACTGTTTTTT
CASSRTGTNEKLFF
>NA|TRBV7-8|TRBD1|TRBJ2-7
TGTGCCAGCAGCGTCGCAGGGGGCGCTTATAACGAGCAGTACTTC
CASSVAGGAYNEQYF
>NA|TRBV5-8|NA|TRBJ1-2
TGTGCCAGCAGCGTGACCCCGTCGGGTGGCTACACCTTC
CASSVTPSGGYTF
>NA|TRBV27|TRBD1|TRBJ1-6
TGTGCCAGCAGTTTGGCGCAGGGGGGTTCACCCCTCCACTTT
CASSLAQGGSPLHF
>NA|TRBV5-1|TRBD2|TRBJ2-1
TGCGCCAGCAGCACTAGCGGGAGGGTTTCCTACAATGAGCAGTTCTTC
CASSTSGRVSYNEQFF